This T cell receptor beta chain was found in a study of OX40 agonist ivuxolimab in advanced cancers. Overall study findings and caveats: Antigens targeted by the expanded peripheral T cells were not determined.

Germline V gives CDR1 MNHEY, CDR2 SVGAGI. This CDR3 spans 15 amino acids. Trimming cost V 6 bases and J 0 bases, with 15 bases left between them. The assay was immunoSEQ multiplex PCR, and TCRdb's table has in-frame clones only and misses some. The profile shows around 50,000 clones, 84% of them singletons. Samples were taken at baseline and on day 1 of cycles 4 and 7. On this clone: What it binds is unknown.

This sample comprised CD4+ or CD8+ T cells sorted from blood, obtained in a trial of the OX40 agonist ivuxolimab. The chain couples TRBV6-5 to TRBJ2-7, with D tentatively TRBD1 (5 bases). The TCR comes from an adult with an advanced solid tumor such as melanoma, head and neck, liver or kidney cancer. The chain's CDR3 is CASSYRNPSSYEQYF. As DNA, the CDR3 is TGTGCCAGCAGCTACAGGAACCCGAGCTCCTACGAGCAGTACTTC.